The entry below describes one TCR beta chain. The data were obtained in a study of blood T cell repertoires in COVID-19. Study background: The cDNA or gDNA used as material had been derived from T cells, B-cell-depleted T cells, or PBMCs.

The V and J ends lost 4 bases and 14 bases respectively, with 21 bases between them. CDR1 and CDR2 from the germline V gene are KGHSH and LQKENI. The CDR3 extends over 15 amino acids. As handled by the study authors: Estimation of nucleated cell counts relied on the amplification of reference gene primers. Assay: immunoSEQ multiplex PCR; the TCRdb copy retains only in-frame clones and omits some. For V, J and clone size, that table is used; D and trimming come from the DNA. This table has some 70,000 clones, 89% appearing once. Sequenced input: peripheral blood. This chain uses TRBV18 with TRBJ1-6; the D is unclear. The sequence was collected from a man aged 50 or older with active COVID-19. CDR3 in amino acids: CASSRDAAGSGALHF. DNA for the CDR3: TGTGCCAGCTCACGTGATGCCGCGGGGAGCGGGGCCCTCCACTTT.